Each of the 28 T cell receptor beta chains below was sequenced from the same sample in a study of blood T cell repertoires in COVID-19 (dated by TCRdb to 2019 to 2021). Libraries were built with the immunoSEQ multiplex PCR assay. The clones in this table, taken by TCRdb from immuneACCESS, are in-frame only. Not every clone is retained; where verified, under half of the shortfall comes from an unresolved V gene, and the cause of the rest is unknown. In all, the sample holds about 290,000 clones, and approximately 86% of those were seen once. The top ten clones comprise about 4% of the sample. Sequenced material: peripheral blood. These receptors were taken from a woman between 45 and 60 years old with active or convalescent COVID-19.

V and J are TRBV5-1 and TRBJ1-2, with 9 bases identical to TRBD1. The V gene's germline CDR1 is SGHRS and CDR2 YFSETQ. The CDR3 runs to 17 residues. V shed 4 bases and J 3 bases; nucleotides not matched to a gene: 13. CDR3 nucleotides: TGCGCCAGCAGCCGAACGGGACAGGGCTACATGGACTATGGCTACACCTTC. As protein: CASSRTGQGYMDYGYTF.

This sequence joins TRBV28 and TRBJ1-4; D is unclear. The CDR3 spans 11 residues. The germline V and J ends were trimmed by 7 bases and 6 bases, with 6 bases remaining between them. Germline assignment: CDR1 MDHEN and CDR2 SYDVKM. Here the CDR3 reads CASTSDEKLFF. As DNA, the CDR3 is TGTGCCAGCACCTCAGATGAAAAACTGTTTTTT.

The rearrangement uses TRBV4-1 and TRBJ1-5; D is undetermined. This CDR3 is 16 amino acids long. V shed 4 bases and J shed 2 bases, with 15 bases lying between them. Germline V gives CDR1 MGHRA, CDR2 YSYEKL. The CDR3 DNA reads TGCGCCAGCAGCCTAGTCCGAGGCCCGGGCAATCAGCCCCAGCATTTT. As protein: CASSLVRGPGNQPQHF.

This clone appeared once. V gene TRBV27 combines with J gene TRBJ2-2; a weak D match, TRBD1 (6 bases). Deletions cut 6 bases from V and 2 bases from J, with 16 bases between. CDR1 and CDR2 from the germline V gene are MNHEY and SMNVEV (reference sequence). This CDR3 comprises 16 residues. CDR3 nucleotides: TGTGCCAGCAGCCTGGGGGCTATACCTAACACCGGGGAGCTGTTTTTT. Encoded protein: CASSLGAIPNTGELFF.

The CDR3 loop reads CASSFSLQETQYF. CDR3 coding DNA: TGTGCCAGCAGTTTTAGCCTCCAAGAGACCCAGTACTTC. V is TRBV6-5 and J is TRBJ2-5; no clear D gene. The V end was cut by 4 bases, the J end by 1 base, with 7 bases between. The CDR3 length is 13 residues. From germline, CDR1 is MNHEY and CDR2 SVGAGI.

The rearrangement uses TRBV2 and TRBJ2-1; 11 bases fit TRBD2. The CDR3 is 14 amino acids. Losses at the gene ends were 7 bases for V and 6 bases for J; bases not matched to a gene: 5. Germline-derived CDR1 and CDR2 are SNHLY and FYNNEI. CDR3 sequence (DNA): TGTGCCAGCACCGGGACTAGCGGTTCCAATGAGCAGTTCTTC. Residues: CASTGTSGSNEQFF.

This clone was seen once. The rearrangement uses TRBV7-2 and TRBJ1-1; unclear D gene. Trimming took 5 bases from V and 1 from J, leaving 17 bases between them. Germline V gene sequence: CDR1 SGHTA, CDR2 FQGNSA. CDR3 size: 16 residues. CDR3 loop: CASSEEGWGGNTEAFF. The CDR3 DNA reads as TGTGCCAGCAGCGAAGAAGGGTGGGGAGGGAACACTGAAGCTTTCTTT. Combining the CDR3 with reference TRBV7-2 and TRBJ1-1 gives the whole variable domain GAGVSQSPSNKVTEKGKDVELRCDPISGHTALYWYRQSLGQGLEFLIYFQGNSAPDKSGLPSDRFSAERTGGSVSTLTIQRTQQEDSAVYLCASSEEGWGGNTEAFFGQGTRLTVV.

The chain links TRBV5-1 to TRBJ2-7; 7 bases are a match to TRBD2. In germline, CDR1 is SGHRS, CDR2 YFSETQ. This CDR3 region has 14 residues. With V trimmed by 2 bases and J by 3 bases, 5 bases remained unmatched. CDR3 DNA: TGCGCCAGCAGCTTTAGTTCGGGAGGCTACGAGCAGTACTTC. The encoded protein is CASSFSSGGYEQYF.

The chain joins TRBV25-1 to TRBJ2-7; no clear D. Trimming removed 7 bases from V and 0 bases from J, with 10 bases in between. Germline V gene sequence: CDR1 MGHDK, CDR2 SYGVNS. The CDR3 spans 13 residues. This chain's CDR3 is CASKKQSSYEQYF. Written as DNA, the CDR3 is TGTGCCAGCAAGAAACAGAGCTCCTACGAGCAGTACTTC.

The chain joins TRBV5-4 to TRBJ2-1; D may be TRBD1 (5 bases). The V end was cut by 4 bases, the J end by 6 bases, with 14 bases between. Looked up from germline, CDR1 is SGHNT and CDR2 is YYREEE (reference sequence). The CDR3 spans 14 residues. In DNA form, the CDR3 reads TGTGCCAGCAGCCCTTACACAGGAATCAATGAGCAGTTCTTC. Its translation is CASSPYTGINEQFF.

V is TRBV21-1 and J is TRBJ2-1; the table names TRBD2, a call not compared with the DNA. TRBV21-1 is given as a pseudogene. The CDR3 length is 15 residues. The CDR3 protein is CASSKRLAGDNEQFF. CDR3 sequence (DNA): TGTGCCAGCAGCAAGCGACTAGCCGGGGACAATGAGCAGTTCTTC.

V is TRBV18 and J is TRBJ2-2; 15 bases line up with TRBD2. The V gene end was trimmed by 0 bases and the J gene end by 6 bases; junction bases not matched to a gene: 2. This CDR3 comprises 17 residues. Germline V gives CDR1 KGHSH, CDR2 LQKENI. DNA for the CDR3: TGTGCCAGCTCACCACCGGGACTAGCGGGAGGTGCCGGGGAGCTGTTTTTT. Its translation: CASSPPGLAGGAGELFF. Filled out from reference TRBV18 and TRBJ2-2, the complete variable domain reads NAGVMQNPRHLVRRRGQEARLRCSPMKGHSHVYWYRQLPEEGLKFMVYLQKENIIDESGMPKERFSAEFPKEGPSILRIQQVVRGDSAAYFCASSPPGLAGGAGELFFGEGSRLTVL.

The V and J genes are TRBV18 and TRBJ2-2; 7 bases map to TRBD2. CDR1 and CDR2 from the germline V gene are KGHSH and LQKENI. This CDR3 spans 16 amino acids. The trim removed 0 bases at V and 5 bases at J, leaving 6 bases unmatched. This CDR3 reads CASSPPGGRTTGELFF. In nucleotides, the CDR3 is TGTGCCAGCTCACCACCCGGCGGGAGAACGACCGGGGAGCTGTTTTTT.

The rearrangement links TRBV18 to TRBJ2-1, with 7 bases fitting TRBD2. Germline CDR1 is KGHSH and CDR2 is LQKENI. The J segment lost 4 bases and the V segment lost 2 bases, leaving 2 bases of the junction unmatched. This CDR3 contains 14 residues. The CDR3 sequence is CASSPGRVYNEQFF. The CDR3 nucleotides are TGTGCCAGCTCACCAGGGAGGGTTTACAATGAGCAGTTCTTC.

The V gene is TRBV15, the J gene TRBJ2-7; TRBD2 is a possible D gene (6 bases). CDR3 size: 17 residues. The germline gives CDR1 LNHNV, CDR2 YYDKDF (reference sequence). V lost 0 bases, J lost 4 bases, and 19 bases lay in between. The CDR3 DNA reads as TGTGCCACCAGCAGAGATCCGGGGCAGGACTACCGATACGAGCAGTACTTC. Translation: CATSRDPGQDYRYEQYF.

This clone was observed a handful of times. The CDR3 reads CASSPGLRGIETQYF. CDR3 nucleotides: TGTGCCAGCAGCCCCGGGTTGCGGGGCATAGAGACCCAGTACTTC. The chain recombines TRBV6-6 with TRBJ2-5; perhaps TRBD2 as D (6 bases). V shed 6 bases and J shed 4 bases, with 18 bases lying between them. From germline, CDR1 is MNHNY and CDR2 SVGAGI (reference sequence). CDR3 length: 15 amino acids.

This chain links TRBV11-3 with TRBJ1-1; maybe TRBD1 (5 bases). The germline V gene encodes CDR1 SGHNT and CDR2 YENEEA. This CDR3 has 14 amino acids. Trimming shortened V by 2 bases and J by 4 bases, and 11 bases separated the two germline ends. The CDR3 sequence: CASSLKGWGTEAFF. CDR3 in DNA: TGTGCCAGCAGCTTAAAGGGGTGGGGCACTGAAGCTTTCTTT.

The chain carries TRBV7-2 and TRBJ1-3; possibly TRBD1 for D (5 bases). The CDR3 extends over 15 amino acids. Germline values: CDR1 SGHTA, CDR2 FQGNSA. V lost 5 bases and J 4 bases, leaving 15 bases between the germline ends. Written as DNA, the CDR3 is TGTGCCAGCAGCCGCAATGGGGGACTCGGAAACACCATATATTTT. The encoded protein is CASSRNGGLGNTIYF.

The J gene is TRBJ1-1, the V gene TRBV5-4; weak D call: TRBD1 (6 bases). Deletions cut 5 bases from V and 5 bases from J, with 16 bases between. Germline loops: CDR1 SGHNT, CDR2 YYREEE (reference sequence). The CDR3 sequence is 14 residues long. In DNA form, the CDR3 reads TGTGCCAGCAGGAGAGAAGGGGGAAAGACTGAAGCTTTCTTT. Its translation: CASRREGGKTEAFF.

This sequence joins TRBV10-3 and TRBJ2-3; 7 nucleotides match TRBD2. CDR1 and CDR2 (germline): ENHRY, SYGVKD. Losses at the gene ends were 1 base for V and 0 bases for J; bases not matched to a gene: 4. There are 16 residues in the CDR3. CDR3 DNA: TGTGCCATCAGTGAGTGGTCTAGCGGTAGCACAGATACGCAGTATTTT. The encoded protein is CAISEWSSGSTDTQYF.

The chain's CDR3 is CASSLVPDLWDTEAFF. CDR3 bases: TGTGCCAGCAGCTTAGTTCCGGACTTGTGGGACACTGAAGCTTTCTTT. The chain carries TRBV7-9 and TRBJ1-1, with D hard to call. The CDR3 loop spans 16 amino acids. V gave up 1 base and J gave up 3 bases, with 15 bases separating them. In germline, CDR1 is SEHNR, CDR2 FQNEAQ (reference sequence).

The rearrangement uses TRBV5-5 and TRBJ1-2; D is uncertain. V lost 4 bases and J lost 4, with 11 bases in between. The germline gives CDR1 SGHKS, CDR2 YYEKEE (reference sequence). The CDR3 is made up of 13 amino acids. CDR3 sequence (DNA): TGTGCCAGCAGCCCCTCCCCCGGCTATGGCTACACCTTC. Translation gives CASSPSPGYGYTF.

V gene TRBV11-2 combines with J gene TRBJ2-2; D gene unclear. V lost 5 bases to trimming and J lost 6 bases, with 10 bases between them. The CDR3 runs 13 residues. CDR1 SGHAT and CDR2 FQNNGV come from the germline V gene. The CDR3 coding sequence is TGTGCCAGCAGCCCCACGGTCTCCGGGGAGCTGTTTTTT. Translation gives CASSPTVSGELFF.

In regard to this clone: This sequence may be a read error, since a much larger clone differs from it by one base. This same CDR3 is encoded by further DNA sequences in the sample. The gene calls are TRBV7-8 and TRBJ2-7, with no clear D. Germline V lookup: CDR1 SGHVS, CDR2 FQNEAQ. V was pared by 1 base and J by 6 bases, with 4 bases between. This CDR3 has 11 amino acids. The CDR3 bases are TGTGCCAGCAGCTTAGGGCTCGAGCAGTACTTC. This gives the protein CASSLGLEQYF.

The genes are TRBV7-9 and TRBJ2-5, with TRBD1 matching 7 bases. J was trimmed by 2 bases and V by 4 bases; bases with no gene match: 10. This CDR3 is built from 16 residues. Germline lookup yields CDR1 SEHNR and CDR2 FQNEAQ (reference sequence). The DNA of the CDR3 is TGTGCCAGCAGCTCGCCCGGGACAGCCTTTCAAGAGACCCAGTACTTC. Amino acids: CASSSPGTAFQETQYF.

The chain is built from TRBV18 and TRBJ1-1; no definite D call. The V and J ends lost 0 bases and 6 bases respectively, with 14 bases between them. The CDR3 length is 15 residues. Germline assignment: CDR1 KGHSH and CDR2 LQKENI. CDR3 sequence reads: CASSPPSSTGAEAFF. CDR3 nucleotides: TGTGCCAGCTCACCACCGAGTTCCACGGGAGCTGAAGCTTTCTTT.

The chain couples TRBV5-1 to TRBJ2-3, with D unresolved. Germline CDR1 is SGHRS and CDR2 is YFSETQ. V was pared by 2 bases and J by 2 bases, with 9 bases between. The CDR3 contains 14 residues. The CDR3 sequence: CASSFLFSTDTQYF. The CDR3 DNA sequence: TGCGCCAGCAGCTTCTTATTTTCCACAGATACGCAGTATTTT.

The CDR3 bases are TGCAGCGTTGAGTTAGCGTCTAGCTCCTACAATGAGCAGTTCTTC. Protein: CSVELASSSYNEQFF. The V call is TRBV29-1, the J call TRBJ2-1; tentatively, D is TRBD2 (5 bases). Germline CDR1 reads SQVTM; CDR2 reads ANQGSEA. The V gene lost 3 bases and the J gene lost 0 bases, with 12 bases spanning the gap. The CDR3 consists of 15 residues.